Sequencing of this TCR beta chain was carried out in a study of blood T cell repertoires in COVID-19 (dated by TCRdb to 2020 to 2021). For the study in its entirety: Samples covering the acute and convalescent phases of COVID-19 were provided by collaborators in the United States, Italy and Spain. The prospective study material was composed of cDNA or gDNA derived from T cells, B-cell-depleted T cells, or PBMCs. The dataset comprised deeply sampled blood TCRbeta repertoires from subjects exposed to, actively infected with, or recovered from COVID-19. The repertoires were released in a freely available public database meant as a resource for research on the immune response to SARS-CoV-2. Samples came from the ongoing ImmuneRACE study (first 160 participants) plus 1,254 subjects from 6 global collaborators. Nearly every sample came with metadata listing a de-identified subject ID, COVID-19 status, age in years and sex. Where HLA class I and class II types were available, the types were taken from metadata supplied by the sample provider, not from assay-based typing.

TCRbeta CDR3 regions were amplified from genomic DNA using the immunoSEQ Assay, a bias-controlled multiplex PCR. As for the original processing: Within the assay, amplification of reference gene primers was used to estimate how many nucleated cells each sample contained. To quantify the absolute abundance of each unique TCRbeta CDR3 rearrangement, sequence reads were collapsed and filtered. Productive Simpson clonality was computed per sample as the square root of Simpson's diversity index over productive rearrangements. TCRdb stores this immuneACCESS table with in-frame sequences only. Part of the clones is absent; in the studies checked, under half of the shortfall reflects unresolved V genes, and no reason is known for the rest. D and trimming come from the DNA, and the V and J calls and clone size come from that table. The sample table records 210,000 or so clones; approximately 85% of these occur just once. The ten largest account for around 5.5% of the sample.

One collaborating source in Seattle enrolled patients while the patients were actively infected and followed the patients over time throughout the course of disease. Each collaborating institution followed its own protocols to collect whole blood in K2EDTA tubes. For TCRbeta analysis, collaborators shipped samples in one of three forms: frozen whole blood, isolated PBMCs, or DNA extracted from either of those sample types. V loses 2 bases of germline sequence and J loses 7 bases, and the interval between the two ends is 12 bases. CDR1 and CDR2, per the germline V gene (reference sequence), are SEHNR and FQNEAQ. The CDR3 contains 15 residues, cysteine and phenylalanine counted. The entry retains the CDR3 DNA only, 45 bases that are in frame from base 1. Remarks on this clone: Its antigen has not been determined. No quality values exist for individual bases; no much larger clone is one base distant.

Study-level results and caveats: The quantity of clinical and demographic metadata differed by source and by participant and was supplied without curation.

The source material was peripheral blood. This TCR was sampled from a man between 45 and 60 years old with COVID-19, enrolled during active disease. The chain was built from TRBV7-9 and TRBJ1-6; the D gene lacks a confident call. The sequence in DNA is TGTGCCAGCAGCTTATTGGAGGCGGGGAATTCACCCCTCCACTTT. The encoded protein is CASSLLEAGNSPLHF. Full variable domain (CDR3 extended with the reference TRBV7-9 and TRBJ1-6 proteins): DTGVSQNPRHKITKRGQNVTFRCDPISEHNRLYWYRQTLGQGPEFLTYFQNEAQLEKSRLLSDRFSAERPKGSFSTLEIQRTEQGDSAMYLCASSLLEAGNSPLHFGNGTRLTVT.